A single sample is the source of the 27 T cell receptor beta chains below, sequenced in a study of blood T cell repertoires in COVID-19. TCRdb's copy holds only in-frame clones and misses some; the assay was immunoSEQ multiplex PCR. The sample carries some 26,000 clones, roughly nine tenths recorded once. Sequences were obtained from peripheral blood. The receptor source for this set is a man aged 65-85 years with active COVID-19.

The chain recombines TRBV19 with TRBJ2-2, with D maybe TRBD1 (6 bases). The CDR3 consists of 14 residues. V was cut by 2 bases and J by 6 bases, with 10 bases left in between. Germline CDR1 reads LNHDA; CDR2 reads SQIVND (reference sequence). The CDR3 spells CASSISGVAGELFF. The CDR3, as DNA: TGTGCCAGTAGTATATCAGGGGTGGCCGGGGAGCTGTTTTTT. Using reference TRBV19 and TRBJ2-2 for the parts outside the CDR3, the full variable domain is DGGITQSPKYLFRKEGQNVTLSCEQNLNHDAMYWYRQDPGQGLRLIYYSQIVNDFQKGDIAEGYSVSREKKESFPLTVTSAQKNPTAFYLCASSISGVAGELFFGEGSRLTVL.

The rearrangement joins TRBV9 to TRBJ2-3, with TRBD1 as a possible D gene (5 bases). The CDR3 runs to 14 residues. Germline V gene lookup returns CDR1 SGDLS and CDR2 YYNGEE. Trimming stripped 7 bases from V and 2 bases from J, with 14 bases between. The CDR3 loop is CASGHRQNTDTQYF. The CDR3 DNA reads as TGTGCCAGCGGCCACCGACAGAACACAGATACGCAGTATTTT.

The chain employs TRBV21-1 and TRBJ2-7; the table's TRBD1 call for D was not verified on the DNA. TRBV21-1 is a pseudogene segment. This CDR3 region has 14 residues. The CDR3 protein is CARDLGQVTYEQYF. The CDR3 DNA follows: TGTGCCAGAGACCTGGGACAAGTTACCTACGAGCAGTACTTC.

The rearrangement joins TRBV6-5 to TRBJ1-5; D possibly corresponds to TRBD1 (6 bases). This CDR3 spans 14 amino acids. V gave up 6 bases and J gave up 0 bases, with 9 bases separating them. Per germline, CDR1 MNHEY and CDR2 SVGAGI. The DNA of the CDR3 is TGTGCCAGCAGCCGGACAGTTAGCAATCAGCCCCAGCATTTT. It codes for CASSRTVSNQPQHF.

J is TRBJ1-1 and V is TRBV7-8, with TRBD1 identical over 9 bases. V was clipped by 4 bases and J by 1 base; unmatched bases: 4. The CDR3 has 15 amino acids. Germline CDR1 and CDR2: SGHVS and FQNEAQ. CDR3: CASSWPGQGNTEAFF. The CDR3 nucleotides read TGTGCCAGCAGCTGGCCGGGACAGGGGAACACTGAAGCTTTCTTT.

The chain employs TRBV27 and TRBJ2-6, with a possible D match to TRBD1 (5 bases). CDR3 length: 16 residues. Between the trimmed V and J ends, which lost 8 bases and 0 bases, there was a span of 14 bases. The germline CDR1 and CDR2 sequences are MNHEY and SMNVEV (reference sequence). The CDR3 region has the DNA TGTGCCAGCGGATTCACCAGGGTCTCTGGGGCCAACGTCCTGACTTTC. Amino acid sequence: CASGFTRVSGANVLTF.

V is TRBV13 and J is TRBJ2-7; 13 positions match TRBD2. CDR3 length equals 15 residues. Per germline, CDR1 PRHDT and CDR2 FYEKMQ (reference sequence). J was trimmed by 3 bases and V by 8 bases; bases with no gene match: 7. CDR3 region: CASSGGLAGNYEQYF. Written as DNA, the CDR3 is TGTGCCAGCTCGGGGGGACTAGCGGGGAACTACGAGCAGTACTTC.

The J gene is TRBJ1-1, the V gene TRBV5-8, with 7 nucleotides matching TRBD1. Unmatched junction bases numbered 10, after V lost 4 bases and J lost 1 base. This CDR3 spans 16 amino acids. Germline V lookup: CDR1 SGHTS, CDR2 YDEGEE. This chain's CDR3 is CASSTGSRGSNTEAFF. The CDR3 region has the DNA TGTGCCAGCAGCACAGGTTCCAGGGGGTCGAACACTGAAGCTTTCTTT.

The V and J genes are TRBV7-2 and TRBJ2-1; tentatively, D is TRBD2 (5 bases). Deletions cut 3 bases from V and 9 bases from J, with 12 bases between. The CDR3 is made up of 13 amino acids. Per the germline V gene, CDR1 is SGHTA and CDR2 is FQGNSA. The CDR3 nucleotides read TGTGCCAGCAGCTTTGGGAGCTGGGTTGAGCAGTTCTTC. It encodes CASSFGSWVEQFF. Combining the CDR3 with reference TRBV7-2 and TRBJ2-1 gives the whole variable domain GAGVSQSPSNKVTEKGKDVELRCDPISGHTALYWYRQSLGQGLEFLIYFQGNSAPDKSGLPSDRFSAERTGGSVSTLTIQRTQQEDSAVYLCASSFGSWVEQFFGPGTRLTVL.

This chain uses TRBV19 with TRBJ1-2; D is unclear. Between the trimmed V and J ends, which lost 5 bases and 0 bases, there was a span of 13 bases. The germline V gene encodes CDR1 LNHDA and CDR2 SQIVND (reference sequence). The CDR3 loop spans 15 amino acids. Written as DNA, the CDR3 is TGTGCCAGTAGTCCGACGACAATTACTAACTATGGCTACACCTTC. Residues: CASSPTTITNYGYTF. The variable domain in full, with the rest retrieved from reference TRBV19 and TRBJ1-2, is DGGITQSPKYLFRKEGQNVTLSCEQNLNHDAMYWYRQDPGQGLRLIYYSQIVNDFQKGDIAEGYSVSREKKESFPLTVTSAQKNPTAFYLCASSPTTITNYGYTFGSGTRLTVV.

The gene calls are TRBV7-9 and TRBJ2-7; possible D gene TRBD1, 6 bases. Germline V gene sequence: CDR1 SEHNR, CDR2 FQNEAQ (reference sequence). The CDR3 totals 14 residues. Trimming pared 2 bases from V and 7 bases from J, leaving 15 bases between. The CDR3, as DNA: TGTGCCAGCAGCTTAATGGGGATACAGGGTGAGCAGTACTTC. Encoded protein: CASSLMGIQGEQYF.

The chain recombines TRBV5-4 with TRBJ2-3; 12 bases fit TRBD2. V shed 3 bases and J 1 base; nucleotides not matched to a gene: 12. CDR1 is SGHNT and CDR2 is YYREEE in the germline V gene (reference sequence). This CDR3 has 19 residues. The CDR3: CASSSTLVLAGGGTDTQYF. The CDR3, as DNA: TGTGCCAGCAGCTCAACCCTCGTGCTAGCGGGGGGGGGCACAGATACGCAGTATTTT.

This chain joins TRBV12-3 or TRBV12-4 and TRBJ1-1; D is unresolved. V lost 3 bases, J lost 7 bases, and 9 bases lay in between. The CDR3 extends over 12 amino acids. The CDR3 DNA is TGTGCCAGCAGTTTTTCGGGGTTTGAAGCTTTCTTT. Translating it yields CASSFSGFEAFF.

The chain links TRBV3-1 (or the pseudogene TRBV3-2) to TRBJ2-1, with 15 bases fitting TRBD2. The CDR3 runs to 17 residues. With 0 bases clipped from V and 7 bases from J, the junction kept 4 bases outside the gene matches. Germline loops: CDR1 LGHDT, CDR2 YNNKEL (reference sequence). The CDR3 loop reads CASSQDPGLAGGNEQFF. CDR3 bases: TGTGCCAGCAGCCAAGACCCGGGACTAGCGGGGGGTAATGAGCAGTTCTTC.

The CDR3 loop is CAWSEVGGLRPQHF. The CDR3 DNA reads TGTGCCTGGAGTGAAGTGGGGGGGCTGAGGCCCCAGCATTTT. This sequence joins TRBV30 and TRBJ1-5, with a weak D call TRBD1 (6 bases). This CDR3 is built from 14 residues. Looked up from germline, CDR1 is GTSNPN and CDR2 is SVGIG (reference sequence). V lost 1 base, J lost 9 bases, and 16 bases lay in between.

The chain is built from TRBV20-1 and TRBJ2-7, with D unresolved. Germline V gene sequence: CDR1 DFQATT, CDR2 SNEGSKA (reference sequence). V lost 2 bases and J 4 bases, leaving 6 bases between the germline ends. CDR3 length: 11 amino acids. CDR3 amino acids: CSARHNYEQYF. CDR3 in DNA: TGCAGTGCTAGACACAATTACGAGCAGTACTTC.

The CDR3 reads CASSLGGAFSEQYF. The CDR3 coding sequence is TGTGCCAGCAGTTTGGGGGGGGCCTTCTCCGAGCAGTACTTC. V is TRBV6-5 and J is TRBJ2-7; D is possibly TRBD2 (7 bases). This CDR3 region has 14 residues. CDR1 is MNHEY and CDR2 is SVGAGI in the germline V gene. The V end lost 4 bases, the J end lost 6 bases, and 16 bases lay between the germline ends.

The CDR3 region is CASSLIGDEQYF. The CDR3 region has the DNA TGTGCCAGCAGCCTCATCGGTGACGAGCAGTACTTC. The chain recombines TRBV12-3 or TRBV12-4 with TRBJ2-7; D is undetermined. The CDR3 runs to 12 residues. Trimming stripped 6 bases from V and 5 bases from J, with 11 bases between.

The rearrangement joins TRBV28 to TRBJ2-1, with 8 nucleotides matching TRBD1. V was clipped by 3 bases and J by 4 bases; unmatched bases: 8. The CDR3 totals 16 residues. From germline, CDR1 is MDHEN and CDR2 SYDVKM. The CDR3 here is CASSLGTGQGYNEQFF. The CDR3 region has the DNA TGTGCCAGCAGTTTGGGGACAGGACAAGGATACAATGAGCAGTTCTTC.

The chain is built from TRBV6-1 and TRBJ2-6; weak D call: TRBD1 (5 bases). This CDR3 contains 15 residues. Per germline, CDR1 MNHNS and CDR2 SASEGT. V lost 2 bases to trimming and J lost 2 bases, with 7 bases between them. As DNA, the CDR3 is TGTGCCAGCAGTGAAAGGGGCGCTGGGGCCAACGTCCTGACTTTC. Encoded protein: CASSERGAGANVLTF.

This chain joins TRBV29-1 and TRBJ1-1, with TRBD1 matching over 9 bases. The germline CDR1 and CDR2 sequences are SQVTM and ANQGSEA. This CDR3 has 15 amino acids. After removal of 5 bases from V and 0 bases from J, the junction contained 7 bases not matched to a gene. The CDR3 nucleotides are TGCAGCGTTAGTACAGGGGGCGTTATGAACACTGAAGCTTTCTTT. Residues: CSVSTGGVMNTEAFF.

The chain joins TRBV7-2 to TRBJ2-2; 9 nucleotides match TRBD2. Germline CDR1 and CDR2: SGHTA and FQGNSA. The CDR3 is 15 residues long. V lost 3 bases and J lost 4; bases outside the gene matches: 3. The CDR3 DNA is TGTGCCAGCAGCTTTCTAGCGGGGTCCACCGGGGAGCTGTTTTTT. It translates to CASSFLAGSTGELFF.

The rearrangement joins TRBV5-1 to TRBJ2-3; 7 bases agree with TRBD2. Germline V gives CDR1 SGHRS, CDR2 YFSETQ. V lost 1 base, J lost 0 bases, and 11 bases stayed unmatched. The CDR3 sequence is 18 residues long. Here the CDR3 reads CASSLYDSSGASTDTQYF. CDR3 in DNA: TGCGCCAGCAGCTTGTATGATTCTAGCGGTGCTAGCACAGATACGCAGTATTTT.

The V gene is TRBV7-6, the J gene TRBJ1-6; perhaps TRBD1 as D (6 bases). CDR1 is SGHVS, CDR2 FNYEAQ, per germline. The CDR3 runs 15 residues. Trimming stripped 2 bases from V and 6 bases from J, with 11 bases between. The CDR3 protein is CASSLSAGVNSPLHF. The CDR3 DNA follows: TGTGCCAGCAGCTTATCAGCAGGGGTTAATTCACCCCTCCACTTT.

The V call is TRBV7-2, the J call TRBJ2-3; perhaps TRBD1 as D (6 bases). V lost 3 bases and J 4 bases, leaving 17 bases between the germline ends. The germline V gene encodes CDR1 SGHTA and CDR2 FQGNSA. The CDR3 sequence is 16 residues long. The CDR3 spells CASSFDGQGKADTQYF. The DNA for the CDR3 is TGTGCCAGCAGCTTCGACGGGCAGGGGAAGGCAGATACGCAGTATTTT. Variable domain in full (rest from reference TRBV7-2 and TRBJ2-3): GAGVSQSPSNKVTEKGKDVELRCDPISGHTALYWYRQSLGQGLEFLIYFQGNSAPDKSGLPSDRFSAERTGGSVSTLTIQRTQQEDSAVYLCASSFDGQGKADTQYFGPGTRLTVL.

The rearrangement joins TRBV5-1 to TRBJ1-2, with TRBD1 matching 9 bases. Trimming at V came to 3 bases and at J to 7 bases, leaving 7 bases not matched to a gene. CDR3 length equals 14 residues. Germline values: CDR1 SGHRS, CDR2 YFSETQ. CDR3 bases: TGCGCCAGCAGCTACCGGGACAGGGCCATTGGCTACACCTTC. Its protein is CASSYRDRAIGYTF.

V is TRBV3-1 (or the pseudogene TRBV3-2) and J is TRBJ2-7, with 10 bases fitting TRBD1. The CDR3 spans 15 residues. Germline trimming cut 4 bases from V and 3 bases from J; bases unmatched to any gene: 6. Germline V gene lookup returns CDR1 LGHDT and CDR2 YNNKEL (reference sequence). The CDR3 sequence: CASSLWTGGSYEQYF. CDR3 nucleotides: TGTGCCAGCAGCCTGTGGACAGGGGGAAGCTACGAGCAGTACTTC.